This T cell receptor beta chain is drawn from a study of shared clonotypes between healthy human individuals (dated by TCRdb to the early 2020s). Study-wide context: Three men and a couple of women, aged 18 to 49 years, made up the cohort. For each donor, CD4 naive and CD4 memory were each run on three plates, CD8 naive on two plates, and CD8 memory on one plate. Blood TCR repertoires of roughly five healthy adults were deeply sequenced to estimate repertoire size and the extent of clonotype sharing between individuals. Libraries were prepared and TCR repertoires were sequenced by different laboratories using diverse techniques, in order to increase sequencing depth and limit assay-specific biases. Per donor, leukapheresis produced somewhere between about 0.8 and 9 billion PBMCs. Study-wide findings and limitations: Sampling was restricted to blood, and TCR repertoires in tissue are likely to differ from TCR repertoires in blood. Compared with non-shared clonotypes, the clonotypes found in all four sorted-subset donors had higher generation probabilities. Pairwise subsampling led to the expectation that sequencing depth would affect the degree of clonotype sharing among donors. Sharing across a few donors was observed for 5% to 6.5% of naive CD4, over 3% of naive CD8, over 2% of memory CD4, and around 0.4% of memory CD8 clonotypes. The genetic and exposure-history diversity represented was limited by the small number of donors. Naive subsets generally had larger estimated clonotype richness than memory subsets. Even with the large sequencing depth, rarefaction of the sorted-subset datasets indicated that sequencing was incomplete.

Using the deep immunoSEQ assay, TCR CDR3 regions were amplified from genomic DNA by multiplex PCR. Extracted genomic DNA from each cell subset was distributed evenly across all wells of several immunoSEQ 96-well plates, and each plate was treated as a replicate. For sorted subsets, about 210 ng of genomic DNA, equivalent to some 30,000 T cell genomes, went into each replicate PCR. The purified libraries were quantified using a Qubit 3.0 fluorometer, sized with a Bioanalyzer 2100, and then quantified again using the KAPA Library Quantification kit. Every immunoSEQ 96-well plate was sequenced on a separate single-read 150-cycle Illumina NextSeq 550 flow cell. For the original study's pipeline: Because the immunoSEQ output held only junctional sequences and lacked quality scores, the filtering could not match the filtering applied to full-length reads. To assign V/J genes and CDR3, sequences were annotated using PyIR, a Python wrapper for IgBLAST v1.9, with IMGT germline references. Any read was removed if the V/J assignment was weak (E-value above 1e-6), the CDR3 was missing, or the read contained stop codons, out-of-frame junctions, or ambiguous translated residues. V3J clonotypes were defined as sequences sharing an identical inferred V gene, J gene, and CDR3 amino acid sequence. The percentage overlap between two repertoires was calculated by dividing the number of shared unique clonotypes by the size of the smaller repertoire. Richness of each repertoire was evaluated using RTK rarefaction, the Chao1 estimator, and Recon v2.1 estimates of unobserved clonotypes. OLGA was used to compute generation probabilities for all TCRbeta clonotypes that the gDNA method yielded from a handful of donors. Held by TCRdb, this immuneACCESS table contains in-frame sequences only and omits some clones. Under half of the omission traces to an unresolved V gene where checked; the cause of the rest is unknown. The V and J calls and clone size were taken over from that table, and D and trimming were inferred from the DNA. The sample table shows 2 million to 2.5 million clones, and over 85% are seen once. Of the sample, around 0.4% is held by the ten largest clones.

Concerning this clone: This clone's antigen is unknown. One base away there is no much larger clone; base qualities are not given.

The CDR3 covers 14 residues, taking in both the cysteine and the phenylalanine. Only the CDR3 DNA stays, 42 bases, in frame from base 1. V drops 5 bases and J drops 7 bases, leaving 14 bases in between. The donors were healthy, HIV-negative adults with no recently reported acute infections or vaccinations. Every donor was a Caucasian adult living in Nashville, Tennessee, USA. CD4+ T cells were enriched by magnetic negative selection, after which naive cells were positively selected on CD45RA and the negative fraction was taken as the memory subset. After blood collection by leukapheresis, PBMCs were isolated using Ficoll-Histopaque density gradient centrifugation and then cryopreserved in the vapor phase of liquid nitrogen. Analytical flow cytometry was used to check the purity and quantity of every magnetically sorted T cell population. Genomic DNA was isolated from each sorted fraction and quantified by UV absorbance on a Nanodrop 2000c.

The chain joins TRBV23-1 to TRBJ1-4; perhaps TRBD1 is the D gene, with 5 bases matching. TRBV23-1 is known as an ORF, though its function is uncertain. The sequence was obtained from a man aged 18 to 29 in good health. Some clones in this sample may be carry-over from other donors' samples. Sequencing used naive CD4+ T cells from PBMCs. The sample's cell subset or site, from its label and the paper: CD45RA+ positively selected. The nucleotides read TGCGCCAGCAGTTTCCAGGGCTTAGGTGAAAAACTGTTTTTT. This translates into CASSFQGLGEKLFF.